This TCR beta chain came from a study of shared clonotypes between healthy human individuals. Donors comprised healthy HIV-negative adults lacking recent acute infections or vaccinations. Sequencing was performed with immunoSEQ multiplex PCR; in TCRdb, only in-frame clones are kept and a portion is missing. The sample has 2,500,000 or so clones, around 90% seen once. This clone was seen once. The antigen remains undetermined. Study-level findings and limits: It was only blood that was sampled, and tissue repertoires likely differ. Estimated richness was generally greater in naive than memory subsets.

The V gene's germline CDR1 is MNHEY and CDR2 SVGAGI. The CDR3 spans 13 residues. Trimming pared 4 bases from V and 10 bases from J, leaving 11 bases between. What was sequenced was naive CD4+ T cells from PBMCs. The subset: CD45RA+ positively selected. J is TRBJ1-6 and V is TRBV6-5; weak D call: TRBD1 (5 bases). This TCR was sampled from a man younger than 35 in good health. Some clones in this sample may be carry-over from other donors' samples. DNA for the CDR3: TGTGCCAGCAGTTTGGGACGGAGGTCACCCCTCCACTTT. Amino acid sequence: CASSLGRRSPLHF.